The TCR beta chain under discussion was sequenced for a study of PD-1 blockade in classical Hodgkin lymphoma. Time point described: cycle 4 day 1 (C4D1), after 5 to 7 weeks of nivolumab. With no exception, relapse followed autologous stem cell transplantation in all patients, and brentuximab vedotin exposure varied. The assay was immunoSEQ multiplex PCR, and TCRdb's table has in-frame clones only and misses some. The table lists tens of thousands of clones, 78% of them singletons. V lost 1 base, J lost 4 bases, and 14 bases lay in between. This CDR3 is 15 amino acids long. CDR1 is SGHRS and CDR2 is YFSETQ in the germline V gene.

The V gene is TRBV5-1, the J gene TRBJ1-1; no reliable D call. The sequence was collected from a human donor with classical Hodgkin lymphoma. Sample: peripheral blood mononuclear cells (PBMCs), taken before the fourth cycle of nivolumab. CDR3 protein: CASSLRQVFGTEAFF. The DNA of the CDR3 is TGCGCCAGCAGCTTGCGGCAGGTATTTGGCACTGAAGCTTTCTTT.